This paragraph reports one TCR beta chain. Its antigen is not identified. Between the trimmed V and J ends, which lost 0 bases and 5 bases, there was a span of 13 bases. Looked up from germline, CDR1 is LNHDA and CDR2 is SQIVND (reference sequence). The length of the CDR3 is 15 residues. This entry comes from a study of shared clonotypes between healthy human individuals. Study findings and constraints: Blood was the only sampled material, and tissue repertoires likely differ. Among four donors, approximately 5% of naive CD4 clonotypes were found in common.

Assay used: immunoSEQ multiplex PCR; TCRdb lists only in-frame clones, some missing. This table has roughly 2,000,000 clones, approximately 92% appearing once. CD45RO-negative, CCR7-selected cells formed the naive CD8 fraction, which excluded terminally differentiated effector memory CD45RA+ cells. The TCR comes from a man younger than 35 in good health. Some clones in this sample may be carry-over from other donors' samples. The chain is built from TRBV19 and TRBJ1-1, with D unresolved. The sequenced sample consisted of naive CD8+ T cells from PBMCs. CDR3 nucleotides: TGTGCCAGTAGTATAGACCCGGACGGGCGAACTGAAGCTTTCTTT. This gives the protein CASSIDPDGRTEAFF. Complete variable domain (other parts from reference TRBV19 and TRBJ1-1): DGGITQSPKYLFRKEGQNVTLSCEQNLNHDAMYWYRQDPGQGLRLIYYSQIVNDFQKGDIAEGYSVSREKKESFPLTVTSAQKNPTAFYLCASSIDPDGRTEAFFGQGTRLTVV.